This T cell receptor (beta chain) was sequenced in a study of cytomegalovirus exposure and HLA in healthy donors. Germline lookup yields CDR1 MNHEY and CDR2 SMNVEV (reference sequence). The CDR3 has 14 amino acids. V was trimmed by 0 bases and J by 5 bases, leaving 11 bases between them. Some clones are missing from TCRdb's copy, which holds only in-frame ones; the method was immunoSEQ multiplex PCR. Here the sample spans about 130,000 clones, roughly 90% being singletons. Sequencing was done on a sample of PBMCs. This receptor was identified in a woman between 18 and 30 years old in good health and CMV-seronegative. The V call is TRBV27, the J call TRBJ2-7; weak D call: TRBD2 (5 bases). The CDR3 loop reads CASSLSPSWNEQYF. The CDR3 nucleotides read TGTGCCAGCAGTTTATCCCCTAGCTGGAACGAGCAGTACTTC.